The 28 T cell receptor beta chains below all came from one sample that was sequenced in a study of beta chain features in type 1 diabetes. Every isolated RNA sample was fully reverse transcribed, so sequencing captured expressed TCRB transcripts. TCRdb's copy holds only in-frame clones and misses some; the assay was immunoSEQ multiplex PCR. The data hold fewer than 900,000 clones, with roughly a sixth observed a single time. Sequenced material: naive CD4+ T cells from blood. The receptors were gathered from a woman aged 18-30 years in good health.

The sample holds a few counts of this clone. For the CDR3, the DNA is TGTGCCAGCAGCTTGTCGGGAGTCTACGAGCAGTACTTC. It specifies CASSLSGVYEQYF. The chain links TRBV5-6 to TRBJ2-7; perhaps TRBD2 as D (6 bases). The CDR3 length is 13 residues. V lost 1 base to trimming and J lost 3 bases, with 8 bases between them. The germline V gene has CDR1 SGHDT and CDR2 YYEEEE.

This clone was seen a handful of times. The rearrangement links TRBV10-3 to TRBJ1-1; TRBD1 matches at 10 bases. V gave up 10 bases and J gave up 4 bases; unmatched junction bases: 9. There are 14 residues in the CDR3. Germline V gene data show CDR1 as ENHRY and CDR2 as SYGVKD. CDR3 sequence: CATVPGQGSTEAFF. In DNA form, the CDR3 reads TGTGCCACCGTCCCGGGACAGGGGTCCACTGAAGCTTTCTTT.

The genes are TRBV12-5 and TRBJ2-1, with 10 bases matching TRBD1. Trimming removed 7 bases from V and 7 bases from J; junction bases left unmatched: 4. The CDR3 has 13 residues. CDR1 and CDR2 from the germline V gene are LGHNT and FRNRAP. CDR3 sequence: CASAWDRGNEQFF. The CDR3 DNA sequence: TGTGCTAGTGCCTGGGACAGGGGAAATGAGCAGTTCTTC.

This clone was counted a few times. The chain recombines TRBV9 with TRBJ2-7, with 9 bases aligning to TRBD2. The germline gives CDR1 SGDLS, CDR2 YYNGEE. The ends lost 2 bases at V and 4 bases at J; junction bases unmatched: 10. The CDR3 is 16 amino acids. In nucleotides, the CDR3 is TGTGCCAGCAGCGTGGGGGGACTAGCTCCCTTTTACGAGCAGTACTTC. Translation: CASSVGGLAPFYEQYF.

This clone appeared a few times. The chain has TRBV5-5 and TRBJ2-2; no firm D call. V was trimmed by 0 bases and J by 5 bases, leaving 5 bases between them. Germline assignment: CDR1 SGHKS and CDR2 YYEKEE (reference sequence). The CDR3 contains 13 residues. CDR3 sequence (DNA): TGTGCCAGCAGCTTGGCAGATACCGGGGAGCTGTTTTTT. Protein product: CASSLADTGELFF. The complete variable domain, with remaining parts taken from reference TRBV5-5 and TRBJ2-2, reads DAGVTQSPTHLIKTRGQQVTLRCSPISGHKSVSWYQQVLGQGPQFIFQYYEKEERGRGNFPDRFSARQFPNYSSELNVNALLLGDSALYLCASSLADTGELFFGEGSRLTVL.

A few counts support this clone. The CDR3 sequence is CASSLNTGPANVLTF. CDR3 bases: TGTGCCAGCAGCTTAAACACGGGTCCGGCCAACGTCCTGACTTTC. The V call is TRBV7-6, the J call TRBJ2-6; no firm D call. V was trimmed by 2 bases and J by 6 bases, leaving 11 bases between them. CDR3 length: 15 amino acids. Germline CDR1 and CDR2: SGHVS and FNYEAQ.

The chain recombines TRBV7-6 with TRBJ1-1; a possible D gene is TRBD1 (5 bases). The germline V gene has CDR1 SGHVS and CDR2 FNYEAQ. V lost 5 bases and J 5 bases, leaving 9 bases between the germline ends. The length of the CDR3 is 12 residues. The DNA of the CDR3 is TGTGCCAGCAGCCGGGGGTCGACTGAAGCTTTCTTT. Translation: CASSRGSTEAFF.

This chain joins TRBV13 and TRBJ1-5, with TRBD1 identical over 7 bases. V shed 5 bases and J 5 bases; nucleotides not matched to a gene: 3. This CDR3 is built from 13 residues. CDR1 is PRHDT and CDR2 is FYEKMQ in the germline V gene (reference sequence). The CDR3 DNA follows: TGTGCCAGCAGCATTGACAGGGATCAGCCCCAGCATTTT. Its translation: CASSIDRDQPQHF.

CDR3: CASSNRDPRVHGYTF. The CDR3 DNA follows: TGTGCCAGCAGCAACCGGGACCCGAGAGTCCATGGCTACACCTTC. This sequence joins TRBV21-1 and TRBJ1-2. TRBV21-1 represents a pseudogene. CDR3 size: 15 residues.

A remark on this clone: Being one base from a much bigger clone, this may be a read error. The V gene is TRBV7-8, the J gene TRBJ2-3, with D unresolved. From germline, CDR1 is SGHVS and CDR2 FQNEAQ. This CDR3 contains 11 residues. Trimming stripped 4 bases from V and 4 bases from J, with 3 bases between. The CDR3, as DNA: TGTGCCAGCAGCTCCCCAGATACGCAGTATTTT. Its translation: CASSSPDTQYF.

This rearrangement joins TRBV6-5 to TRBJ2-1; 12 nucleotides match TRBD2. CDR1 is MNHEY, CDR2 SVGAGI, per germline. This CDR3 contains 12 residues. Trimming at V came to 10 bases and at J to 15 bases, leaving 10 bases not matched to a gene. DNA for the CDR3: TGTGCCACCGAGGGACTAGCGGGCCGGAGGTTCTTC. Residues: CATEGLAGRRFF.

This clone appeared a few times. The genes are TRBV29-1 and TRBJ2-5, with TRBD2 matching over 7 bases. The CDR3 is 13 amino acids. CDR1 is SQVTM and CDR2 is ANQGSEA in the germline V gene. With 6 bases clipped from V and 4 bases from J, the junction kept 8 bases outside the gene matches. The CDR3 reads CSVRASGLETQYF. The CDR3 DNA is TGCAGCGTCCGAGCTAGCGGACTAGAGACCCAGTACTTC.

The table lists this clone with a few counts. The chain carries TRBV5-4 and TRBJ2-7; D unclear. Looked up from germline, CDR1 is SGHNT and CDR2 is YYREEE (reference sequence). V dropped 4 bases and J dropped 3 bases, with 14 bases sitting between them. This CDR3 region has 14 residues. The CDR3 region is CASSQSVGSYEQYF. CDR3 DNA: TGTGCCAGCAGCCAGAGCGTGGGTAGCTACGAGCAGTACTTC. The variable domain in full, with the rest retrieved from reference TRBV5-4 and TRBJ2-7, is ETGVTQSPTHLIKTRGQQVTLRCSSQSGHNTVSWYQQALGQGPQFIFQYYREEENGRGNFPPRFSGLQFPNYSSELNVNALELDDSALYLCASSQSVGSYEQYFGPGTRLTVT.

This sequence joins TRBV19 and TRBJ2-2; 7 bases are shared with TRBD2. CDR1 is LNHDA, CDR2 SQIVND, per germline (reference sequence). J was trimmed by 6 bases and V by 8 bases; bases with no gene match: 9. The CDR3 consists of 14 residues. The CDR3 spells CASSSGRAAGELFF. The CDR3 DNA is TGTGCCAGTTCGTCGGGGAGGGCTGCCGGGGAGCTGTTTTTT.

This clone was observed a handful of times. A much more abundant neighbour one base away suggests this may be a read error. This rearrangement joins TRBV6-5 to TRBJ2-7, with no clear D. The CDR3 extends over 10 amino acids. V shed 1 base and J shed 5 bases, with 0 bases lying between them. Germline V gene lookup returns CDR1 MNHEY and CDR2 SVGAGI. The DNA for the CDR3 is TGTGCCAGCAGTTACTACGAGCAGTACTTC. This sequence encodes CASSYYEQYF.

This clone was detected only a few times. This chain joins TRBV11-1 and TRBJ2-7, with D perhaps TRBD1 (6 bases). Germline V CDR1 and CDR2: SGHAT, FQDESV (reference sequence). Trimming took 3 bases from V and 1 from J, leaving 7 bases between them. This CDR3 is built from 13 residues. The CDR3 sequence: CASSFTGSYEQYF. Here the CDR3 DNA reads TGTGCCAGCAGCTTTACAGGGTCCTACGAGCAGTACTTC.

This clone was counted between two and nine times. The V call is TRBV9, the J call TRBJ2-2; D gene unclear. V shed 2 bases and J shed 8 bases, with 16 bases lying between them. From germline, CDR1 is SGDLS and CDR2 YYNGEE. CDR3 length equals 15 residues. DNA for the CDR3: TGTGCCAGCAGCGTCGATCCGGCCGTAATGGGGGAGCTGTTTTTT. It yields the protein CASSVDPAVMGELFF.

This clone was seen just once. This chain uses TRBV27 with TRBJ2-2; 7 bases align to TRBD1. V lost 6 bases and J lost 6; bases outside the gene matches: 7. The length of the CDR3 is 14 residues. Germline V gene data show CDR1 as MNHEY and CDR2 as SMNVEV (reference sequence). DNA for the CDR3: TGTGCCAGCAGATATCAGACAGGGTCCGGGGAGCTGTTTTTT. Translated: CASRYQTGSGELFF.

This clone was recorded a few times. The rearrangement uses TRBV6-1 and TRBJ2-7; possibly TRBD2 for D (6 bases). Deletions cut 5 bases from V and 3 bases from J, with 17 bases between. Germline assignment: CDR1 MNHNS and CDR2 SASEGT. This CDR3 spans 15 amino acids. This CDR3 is CASSKPGLRNYEQYF. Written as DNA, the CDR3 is TGTGCCAGCAGTAAGCCGGGACTTCGAAACTACGAGCAGTACTTC.

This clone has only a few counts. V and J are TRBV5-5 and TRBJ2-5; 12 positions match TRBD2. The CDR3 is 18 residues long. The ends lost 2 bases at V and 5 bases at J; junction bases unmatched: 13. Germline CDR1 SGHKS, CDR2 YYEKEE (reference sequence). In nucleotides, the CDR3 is TGTGCCAGCAGCTTCCGAGTCTCTAGCGGGAGGGAGGACGAGACCCAGTACTTC. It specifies CASSFRVSSGREDETQYF.

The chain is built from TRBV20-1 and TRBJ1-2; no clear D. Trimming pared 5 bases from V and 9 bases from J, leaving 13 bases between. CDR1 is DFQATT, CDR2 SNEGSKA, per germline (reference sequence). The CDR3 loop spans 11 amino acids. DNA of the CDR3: TGCAGTGCTTTTCCGATAGATAGCTACACCTTC. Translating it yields CSAFPIDSYTF.

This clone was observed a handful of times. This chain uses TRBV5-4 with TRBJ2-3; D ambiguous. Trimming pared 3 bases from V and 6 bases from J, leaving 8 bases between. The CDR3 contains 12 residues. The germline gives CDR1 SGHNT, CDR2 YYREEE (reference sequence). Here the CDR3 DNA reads TGTGCCAGCAGCTCAGCATCGGATACGCAGTATTTT. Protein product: CASSSASDTQYF.

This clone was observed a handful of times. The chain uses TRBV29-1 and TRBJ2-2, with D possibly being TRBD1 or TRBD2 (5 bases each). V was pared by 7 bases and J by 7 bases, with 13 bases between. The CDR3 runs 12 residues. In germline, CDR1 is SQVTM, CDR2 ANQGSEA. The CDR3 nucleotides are TGCAGCGCCGCTTGGGGGTTCGGGGAGCTGTTTTTT. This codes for CSAAWGFGELFF.

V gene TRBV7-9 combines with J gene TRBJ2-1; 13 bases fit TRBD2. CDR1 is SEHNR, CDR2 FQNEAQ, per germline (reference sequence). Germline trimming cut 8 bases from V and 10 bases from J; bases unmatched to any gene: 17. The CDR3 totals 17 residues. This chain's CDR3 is CASSRKLAGGSFGEQFF. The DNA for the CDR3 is TGTGCCAGCTCCCGGAAACTAGCGGGAGGGTCTTTTGGAGAGCAGTTCTTC.

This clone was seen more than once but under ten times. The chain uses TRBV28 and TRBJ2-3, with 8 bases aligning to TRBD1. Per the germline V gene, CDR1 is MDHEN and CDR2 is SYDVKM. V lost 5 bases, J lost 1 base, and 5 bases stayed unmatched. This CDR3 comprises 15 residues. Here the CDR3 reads CASSLRGQGTDTQYF. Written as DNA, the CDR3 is TGTGCCAGCAGTCTCCGGGGACAGGGCACAGATACGCAGTATTTT.

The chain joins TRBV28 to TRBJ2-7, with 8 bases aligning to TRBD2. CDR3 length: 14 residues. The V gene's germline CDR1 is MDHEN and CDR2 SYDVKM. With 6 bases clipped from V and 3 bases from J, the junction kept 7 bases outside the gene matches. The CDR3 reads CASSPPAGVYEQYF. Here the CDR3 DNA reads TGTGCCAGCAGCCCCCCAGCGGGAGTCTACGAGCAGTACTTC.

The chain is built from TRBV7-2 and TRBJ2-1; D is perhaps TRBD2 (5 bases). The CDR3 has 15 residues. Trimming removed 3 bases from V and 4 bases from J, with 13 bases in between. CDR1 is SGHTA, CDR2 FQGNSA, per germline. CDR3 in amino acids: CASSFPQPGYNEQFF. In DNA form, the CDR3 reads TGTGCCAGCAGCTTTCCACAACCGGGGTACAATGAGCAGTTCTTC.

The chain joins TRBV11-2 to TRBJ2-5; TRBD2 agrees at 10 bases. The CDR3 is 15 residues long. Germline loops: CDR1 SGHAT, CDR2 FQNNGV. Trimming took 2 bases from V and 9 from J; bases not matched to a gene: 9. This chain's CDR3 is CASSLWLAGETAQYF. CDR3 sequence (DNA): TGTGCCAGCAGCTTATGGCTAGCGGGGGAGACGGCCCAGTACTTC.